This TCR beta chain derives from a study of blood T cells in healthy people across ages. Trimming removed 0 bases from V and 2 bases from J, with 11 bases in between. Germline values: CDR1 LGHNT, CDR2 FRNRAP. The CDR3 length is 15 residues. For the second PCR, which ran for about 7 to 11 cycles, a sample-barcoded 5' primer and a J-beta primer mix were used. MiXCR, applied by TCRdb to the 5' RACE reads, yields one record per CDR3 protein. Altogether more than 700,000 distinct CDR3 sequences are present, roughly 50% being singletons, with the ten largest covering around 40%. V and J are TRBV12-5 and TRBJ2-7; tentatively, D is TRBD1 (7 bases). Sequences were obtained from blood. The sequence was obtained from a man at least 80 years old in good health. The CDR3 region has the DNA TGTGCTAGTGGTTTGGTGACAGGGAGGCCCTACGAGCAGTACTTC. Amino acids: CASGLVTGRPYEQYF.